In this sample, the clone carrying this T cell receptor (beta chain) turned up a few times. Antigen unknown. This specimen belongs to a study of cytomegalovirus exposure and HLA in healthy donors. In the PCR, 60 Vbeta and 13 Jbeta primers were used. In the original analysis: As a later analysis found, there were about 80 million unique TCR beta chains, of which roughly 11 million were shared. Some clones are missing from TCRdb's copy, which holds only in-frame ones; the method was immunoSEQ multiplex PCR. V and J calls and clone size are those listed in that table; D and trimming were worked out from the DNA. The sample lists 180,000 or so clones, approximately 78% occurring once. Germline-derived CDR1 and CDR2 are SGHNT and YYREEE (reference sequence). The CDR3 covers 15 residues. V was clipped by 4 bases and J by 4 bases; unmatched bases: 6. Findings and caveats of the study: Three CMV-associated chains proved CMV antigen-specific in vitro. In an earlier analysis, about 87% or about 30%: the productive usage of most TCR beta V segments. It was reported in a later analysis that an Asian-associated ancestry cluster showed fewer N-insertions than the 666-donor mean.

The source material was PBMCs. This chain joins TRBV5-4 and TRBJ1-3; TRBD1 agrees at 9 bases. The receptor was isolated from a woman between 50 and 59 years old in good health and CMV-seropositive. CDR3 residues: CASSLRQGDGNTIYF. CDR3 nucleotide sequence: TGTGCCAGCAGCCTAAGACAGGGGGACGGAAACACCATATATTTT.